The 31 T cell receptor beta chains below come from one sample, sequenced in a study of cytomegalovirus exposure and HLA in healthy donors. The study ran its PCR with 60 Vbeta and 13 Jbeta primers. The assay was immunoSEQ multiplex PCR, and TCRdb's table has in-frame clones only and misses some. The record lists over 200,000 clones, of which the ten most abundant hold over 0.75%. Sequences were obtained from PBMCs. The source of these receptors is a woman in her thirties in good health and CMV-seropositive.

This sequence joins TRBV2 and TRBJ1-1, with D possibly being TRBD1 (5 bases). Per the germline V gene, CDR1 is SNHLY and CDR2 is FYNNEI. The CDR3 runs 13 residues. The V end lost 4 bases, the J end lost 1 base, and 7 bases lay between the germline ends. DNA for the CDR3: TGTGCCAGCAGTGCGACAGAGAACACTGAAGCTTTCTTT. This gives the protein CASSATENTEAFF.

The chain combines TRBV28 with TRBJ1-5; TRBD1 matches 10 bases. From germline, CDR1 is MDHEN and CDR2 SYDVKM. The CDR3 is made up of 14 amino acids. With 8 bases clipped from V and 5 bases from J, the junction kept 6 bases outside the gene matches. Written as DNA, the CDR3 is TGTGCCAGCTTATCGGGACAGGGGTATCAGCCCCAGCATTTT. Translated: CASLSGQGYQPQHF.

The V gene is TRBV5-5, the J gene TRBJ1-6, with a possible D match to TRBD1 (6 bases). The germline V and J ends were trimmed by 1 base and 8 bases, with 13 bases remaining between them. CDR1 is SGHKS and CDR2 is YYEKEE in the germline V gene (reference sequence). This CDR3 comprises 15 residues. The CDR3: CASSLSGGGYSPLHF. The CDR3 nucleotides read TGTGCCAGCAGCTTGTCTGGGGGCGGGTATTCACCCCTCCACTTT.

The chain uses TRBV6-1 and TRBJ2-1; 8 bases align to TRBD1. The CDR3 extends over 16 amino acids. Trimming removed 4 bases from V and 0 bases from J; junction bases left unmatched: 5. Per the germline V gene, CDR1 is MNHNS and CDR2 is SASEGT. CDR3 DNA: TGTGCCAGCAGTGGGCGGACAGGGAGCTCCTACAATGAGCAGTTCTTC. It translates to CASSGRTGSSYNEQFF.

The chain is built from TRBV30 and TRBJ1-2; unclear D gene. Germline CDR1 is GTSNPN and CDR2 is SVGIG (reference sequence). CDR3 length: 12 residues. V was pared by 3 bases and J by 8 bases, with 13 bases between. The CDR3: CAWSEGLRGYTF. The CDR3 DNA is TGTGCCTGGAGCGAGGGCTTACGAGGCTACACCTTC.

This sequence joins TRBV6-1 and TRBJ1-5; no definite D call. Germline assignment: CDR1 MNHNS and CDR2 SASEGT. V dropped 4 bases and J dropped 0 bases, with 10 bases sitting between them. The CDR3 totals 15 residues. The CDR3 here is CASSVDTYSNQPQHF. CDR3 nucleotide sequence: TGTGCCAGCAGTGTTGACACTTATAGCAATCAGCCCCAGCATTTT.

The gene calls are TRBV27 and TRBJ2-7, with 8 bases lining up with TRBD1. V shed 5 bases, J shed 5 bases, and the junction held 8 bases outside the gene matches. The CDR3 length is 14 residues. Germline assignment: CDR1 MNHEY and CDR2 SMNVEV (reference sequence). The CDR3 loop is CASSPDRGWNEQYF. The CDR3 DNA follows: TGTGCCAGCAGTCCCGACAGGGGTTGGAACGAGCAGTACTTC.

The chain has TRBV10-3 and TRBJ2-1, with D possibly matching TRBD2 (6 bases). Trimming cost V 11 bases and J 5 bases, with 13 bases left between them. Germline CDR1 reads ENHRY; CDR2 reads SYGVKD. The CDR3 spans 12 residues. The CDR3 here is CAVPGLNNEQFF. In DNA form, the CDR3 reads TGTGCCGTTCCGGGACTTAACAATGAGCAGTTCTTC.

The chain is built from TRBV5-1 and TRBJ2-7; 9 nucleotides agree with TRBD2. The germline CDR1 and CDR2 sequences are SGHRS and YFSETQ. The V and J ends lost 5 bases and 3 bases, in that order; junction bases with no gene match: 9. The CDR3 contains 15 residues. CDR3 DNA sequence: TGCGCCAGCAGTCCAAATAGCGGGAGTATCTACGAGCAGTACTTC. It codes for CASSPNSGSIYEQYF.

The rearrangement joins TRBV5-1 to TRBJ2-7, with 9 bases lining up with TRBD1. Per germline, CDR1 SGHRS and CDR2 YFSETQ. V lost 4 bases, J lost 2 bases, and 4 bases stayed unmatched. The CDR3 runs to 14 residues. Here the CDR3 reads CASSRRDRAYEQYF. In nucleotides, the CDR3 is TGCGCCAGCAGCAGACGGGACAGGGCCTACGAGCAGTACTTC.

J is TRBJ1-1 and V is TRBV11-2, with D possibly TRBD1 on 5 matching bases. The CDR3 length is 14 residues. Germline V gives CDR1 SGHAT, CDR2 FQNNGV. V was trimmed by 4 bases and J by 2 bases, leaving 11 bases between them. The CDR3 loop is CASSSPTDNTEAFF. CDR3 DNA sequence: TGTGCCAGCAGCTCACCGACAGATAACACTGAAGCTTTCTTT. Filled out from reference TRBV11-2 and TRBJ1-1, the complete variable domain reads EAGVAQSPRYKIIEKRQSVAFWCNPISGHATLYWYQQILGQGPKLLIQFQNNGVVDDSQLPKDRFSAERLKGVDSTLKIQPAKLEDSAVYLCASSSPTDNTEAFFGQGTRLTVV.

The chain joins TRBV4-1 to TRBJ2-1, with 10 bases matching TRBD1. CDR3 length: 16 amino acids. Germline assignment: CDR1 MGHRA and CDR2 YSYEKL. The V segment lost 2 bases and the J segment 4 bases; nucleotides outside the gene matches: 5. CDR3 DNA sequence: TGCGCCAGCAGCCAAACTGGGACAGGGGATTACAATGAGCAGTTCTTC. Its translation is CASSQTGTGDYNEQFF.

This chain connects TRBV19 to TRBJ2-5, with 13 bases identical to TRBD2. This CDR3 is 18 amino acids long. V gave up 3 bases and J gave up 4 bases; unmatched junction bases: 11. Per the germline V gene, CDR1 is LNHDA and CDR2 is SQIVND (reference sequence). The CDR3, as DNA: TGTGCCAGTAGTATCCCCTTTTGGACTAGCGGGGGCCTAGAGACCCAGTACTTC. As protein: CASSIPFWTSGGLETQYF.

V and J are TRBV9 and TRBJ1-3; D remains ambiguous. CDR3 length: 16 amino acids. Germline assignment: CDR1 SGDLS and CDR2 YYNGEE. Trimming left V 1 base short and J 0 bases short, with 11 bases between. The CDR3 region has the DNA TGTGCCAGCAGCGTATTTGGAGCTAACTCTGGAAACACCATATATTTT. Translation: CASSVFGANSGNTIYF. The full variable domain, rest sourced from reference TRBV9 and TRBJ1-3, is DSGVTQTPKHLITATGQRVTLRCSPRSGDLSVYWYQQSLDQGLQFLIQYYNGEERAKGNILERFSAQQFPDLHSELNLSSLELGDSALYFCASSVFGANSGNTIYFGEGSWLTVV.

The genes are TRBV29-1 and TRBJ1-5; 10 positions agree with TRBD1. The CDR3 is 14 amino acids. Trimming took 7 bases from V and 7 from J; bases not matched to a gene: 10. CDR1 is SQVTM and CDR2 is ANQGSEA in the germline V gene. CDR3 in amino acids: CSALTGGLGQPQHF. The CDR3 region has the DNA TGCAGCGCCCTGACAGGGGGCTTAGGGCAGCCCCAGCATTTT.

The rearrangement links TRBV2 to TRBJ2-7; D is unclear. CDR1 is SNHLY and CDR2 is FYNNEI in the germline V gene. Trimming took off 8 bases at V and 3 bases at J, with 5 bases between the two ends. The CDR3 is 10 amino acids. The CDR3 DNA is TGTGCCAGCGGCCTCTACGAGCAGTACTTC. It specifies CASGLYEQYF. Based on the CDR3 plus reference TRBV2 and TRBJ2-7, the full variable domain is EPEVTQTPSHQVTQMGQEVILRCVPISNHLYFYWYRQILGQKVEFLVSFYNNEISEKSEIFDDQFSVERPDGSNFTLKIRSTKLEDSAMYFCASGLYEQYFGPGTRLTVT.

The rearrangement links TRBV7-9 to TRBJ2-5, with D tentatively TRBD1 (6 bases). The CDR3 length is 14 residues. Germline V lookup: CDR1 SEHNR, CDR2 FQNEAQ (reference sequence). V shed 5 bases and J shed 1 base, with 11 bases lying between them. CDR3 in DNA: TGTGCCAGCAGCGATGACAGGAGCCAAGAGACCCAGTACTTC. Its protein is CASSDDRSQETQYF. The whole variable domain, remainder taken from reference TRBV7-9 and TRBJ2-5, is DTGVSQNPRHKITKRGQNVTFRCDPISEHNRLYWYRQTLGQGPEFLTYFQNEAQLEKSRLLSDRFSAERPKGSFSTLEIQRTEQGDSAMYLCASSDDRSQETQYFGPGTRLLVL.

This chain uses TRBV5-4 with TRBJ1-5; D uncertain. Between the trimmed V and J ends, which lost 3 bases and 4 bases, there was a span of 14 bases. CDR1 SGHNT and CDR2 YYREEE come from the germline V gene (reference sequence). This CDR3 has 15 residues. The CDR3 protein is CASSSSPQENQPQHF. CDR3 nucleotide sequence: TGTGCCAGCAGCTCCAGCCCTCAGGAAAATCAGCCCCAGCATTTT.

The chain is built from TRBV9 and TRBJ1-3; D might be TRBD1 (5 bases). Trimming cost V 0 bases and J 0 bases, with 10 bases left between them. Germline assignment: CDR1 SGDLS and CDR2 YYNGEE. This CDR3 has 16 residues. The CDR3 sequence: CASSVVGQVSGNTIYF. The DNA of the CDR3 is TGTGCCAGCAGCGTAGTGGGGCAGGTCTCTGGAAACACCATATATTTT.

DNA of the CDR3: TGTGCCTGGAGTAAGGACAGGGTCTCCTATAATTCACCCCTCCACTTT. This encodes CAWSKDRVSYNSPLHF. This rearrangement joins TRBV30 to TRBJ1-6; 8 bases fit TRBD1. V lost 2 bases to trimming and J lost 0 bases; unmatched junction nucleotides: 3. Germline CDR1 reads GTSNPN; CDR2 reads SVGIG (reference sequence). The CDR3 totals 16 residues.

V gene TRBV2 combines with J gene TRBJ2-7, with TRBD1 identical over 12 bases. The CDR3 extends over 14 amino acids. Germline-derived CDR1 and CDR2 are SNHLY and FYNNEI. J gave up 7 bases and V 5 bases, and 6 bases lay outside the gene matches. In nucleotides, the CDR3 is TGTGCCAGCAGTACGGGACAGGGGGCGCGGGAGCAGTACTTC. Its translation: CASSTGQGAREQYF.

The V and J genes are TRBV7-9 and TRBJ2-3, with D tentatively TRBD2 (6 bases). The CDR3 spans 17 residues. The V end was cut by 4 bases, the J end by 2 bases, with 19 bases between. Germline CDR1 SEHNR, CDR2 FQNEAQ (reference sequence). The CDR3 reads CASSSLAGGIITDTQYF. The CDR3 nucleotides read TGTGCCAGCAGCTCCTTGGCGGGCGGGATTATCACAGATACGCAGTATTTT.

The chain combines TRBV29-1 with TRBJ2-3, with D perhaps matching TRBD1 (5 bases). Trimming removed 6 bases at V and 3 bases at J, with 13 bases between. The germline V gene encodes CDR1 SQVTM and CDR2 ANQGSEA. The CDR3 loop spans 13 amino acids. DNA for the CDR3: TGCAGCGTGCTGGGGCAGAGTACAGATACGCAGTATTTT. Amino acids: CSVLGQSTDTQYF.

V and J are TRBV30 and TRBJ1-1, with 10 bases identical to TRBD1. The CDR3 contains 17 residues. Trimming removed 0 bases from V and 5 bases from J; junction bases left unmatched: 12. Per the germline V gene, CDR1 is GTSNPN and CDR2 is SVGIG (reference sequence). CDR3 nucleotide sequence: TGTGCCTGGAGTGTGAAGGACAGGGGGATCTGGCGGACTGAAGCTTTCTTT. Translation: CAWSVKDRGIWRTEAFF.

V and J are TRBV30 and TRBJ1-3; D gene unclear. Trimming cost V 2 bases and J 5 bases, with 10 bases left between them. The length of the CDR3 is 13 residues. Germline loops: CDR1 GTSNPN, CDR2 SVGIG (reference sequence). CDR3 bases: TGTGCCTGGAGTAACTCCTTAAGAAACACCATATATTTT. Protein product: CAWSNSLRNTIYF.

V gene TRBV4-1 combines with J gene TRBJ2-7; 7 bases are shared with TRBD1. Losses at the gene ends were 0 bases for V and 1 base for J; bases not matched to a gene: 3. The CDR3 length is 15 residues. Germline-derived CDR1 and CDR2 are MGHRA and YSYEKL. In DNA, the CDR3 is TGCGCCAGCAGCCAAGAGTGGACAGGATCCTACGAGCAGTACTTC. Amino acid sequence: CASSQEWTGSYEQYF.

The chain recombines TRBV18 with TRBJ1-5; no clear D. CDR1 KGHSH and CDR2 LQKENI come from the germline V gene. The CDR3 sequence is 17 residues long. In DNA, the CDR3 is TGTGCTTCCGAGGCAGCTACGCTCCTTAATAGCAATCAGCCCCAGCATTTT. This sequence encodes CASEAATLLNSNQPQHF.

The CDR3 DNA is TGTGCCAGCACCAACAGTCCGAGTAGCAATCAGCCCCAGCATTTT. Residues: CASTNSPSSNQPQHF. The rearrangement links TRBV7-9 to TRBJ1-5; D is uncertain. Trimming removed 7 bases from V and 0 bases from J, with 13 bases in between. Germline lookup yields CDR1 SEHNR and CDR2 FQNEAQ (reference sequence). The length of the CDR3 is 15 residues.

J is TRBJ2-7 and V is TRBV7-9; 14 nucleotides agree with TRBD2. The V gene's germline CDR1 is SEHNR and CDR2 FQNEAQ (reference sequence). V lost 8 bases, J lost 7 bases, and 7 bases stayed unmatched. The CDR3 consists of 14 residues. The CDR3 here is CASSTSGGVREQYF. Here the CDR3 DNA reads TGTGCCAGCTCGACTAGCGGGGGGGTAAGGGAGCAGTACTTC.

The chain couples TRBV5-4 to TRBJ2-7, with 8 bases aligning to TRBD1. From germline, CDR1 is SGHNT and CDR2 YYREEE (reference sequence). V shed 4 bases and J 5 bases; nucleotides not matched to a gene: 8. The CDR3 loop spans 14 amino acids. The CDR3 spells CASSLEGTGDEQYF. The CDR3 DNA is TGTGCCAGCAGCCTCGAGGGGACAGGCGACGAGCAGTACTTC.

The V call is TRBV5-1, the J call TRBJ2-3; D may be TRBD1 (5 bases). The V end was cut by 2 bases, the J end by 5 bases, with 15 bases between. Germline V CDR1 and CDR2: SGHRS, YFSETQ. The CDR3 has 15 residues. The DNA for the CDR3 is TGCGCCAGCAGCTTACAAAGACAGCGCGGAGATACGCAGTATTTT. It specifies CASSLQRQRGDTQYF.